The clone carrying this TCR beta chain was detected ten times or more. Its antigen is still unknown. None of the patients had undergone any treatment ahead of thyroid surgery. The source of the sample is a study of metastatic and nonmetastatic thyroid tumors. Study-wide context: Repertoire comparisons spanned blood and tumor or nodule tissue from malignant and benign thyroid patients. Study-wide findings and caveats: Benign nodules were reported to have significantly lower TCR beta diversity than malignant thyroid tumors, in blood and tumor.

TCRdb redid the clone calls on the PCR reads using MiXCR. The top ten clones hold 5% to 8% of a sample with around 65,000 clones, approximately 14% of them seen once. The CDR3 spans 14 residues. Per the germline V gene, CDR1 is DFQATT and CDR2 is SNEGSKA (reference sequence). Trimming removed 1 base at V and 1 base at J, with 7 bases between. Sequencing was done on a sample of blood. The chain couples TRBV20-1 to TRBJ2-2; D is ambiguous. The TCR sequence derives from a male donor with papillary thyroid cancer or a benign thyroid nodule (not recorded which). Some clones in this sample may be carry-over from other donors' samples. The CDR3 loop is CSARVGGNTGELFF. The DNA for the CDR3 is TGCAGTGCTAGAGTGGGCGGGAACACCGGGGAGCTGTTTTTT.